This T cell receptor beta chain was obtained from a study of T cell changes during pregnancy in multiple sclerosis (dated by TCRdb to between 2018 and 2021). Regarding the research as a whole: The study examined how the T cell repertoire changed over the course of pregnancy in women with multiple sclerosis.

Receptor amplification or capture employed the immunoSEQ multiplex PCR assay. The table was pulled from immuneACCESS by TCRdb, which kept in-frame rearrangements only. Such tables lose some clones; where checked, under half of the loss comes from unresolved V genes, and the rest has no known cause. For this sample there are around 37,000 clones; 92% appear just once. The ten largest make up 26% of the sample. Looking up the germline V gene (reference sequence) yields CDR1 MNHEY and CDR2 SMNVEV. V gives up 10 bases and J gives up 5 bases, and the segment between their germline ends measures 18 bases. Spanning cysteine to phenylalanine, the CDR3 consists of 13 amino acids. Only the CDR3 DNA is retained, 39 bases long and in frame from the first base. Concerning this clone itself: No antigen is known for it. There are no base qualities to consult, and no much larger clone falls within one base.

The chain couples TRBV27 to TRBJ2-7; 6 matching bases give a weak D call of TRBD1. This clonotype originated in a female donor with multiple sclerosis, enrolled in a pregnancy study. The sample here was CD8+ T cells from peripheral blood mononuclear cells, taken before pregnancy. The DNA is TGTGCCACCAGCCCGGGACAAAAAAACGAGCAGTACTTC. Translated, this gives CATSPGQKNEQYF.